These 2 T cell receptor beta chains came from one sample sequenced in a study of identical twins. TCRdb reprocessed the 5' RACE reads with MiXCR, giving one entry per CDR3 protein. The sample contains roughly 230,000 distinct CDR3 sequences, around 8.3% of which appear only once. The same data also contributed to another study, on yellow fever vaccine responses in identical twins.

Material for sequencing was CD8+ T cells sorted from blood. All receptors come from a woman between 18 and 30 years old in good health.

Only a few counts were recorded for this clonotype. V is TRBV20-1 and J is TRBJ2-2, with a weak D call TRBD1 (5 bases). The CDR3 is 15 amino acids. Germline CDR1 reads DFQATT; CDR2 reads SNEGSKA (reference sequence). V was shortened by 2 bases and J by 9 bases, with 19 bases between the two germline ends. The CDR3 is CSARMGRPDSWELFF. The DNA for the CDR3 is TGCAGTGCTAGAATGGGTCGTCCAGACAGTTGGGAGCTGTTTTTT.

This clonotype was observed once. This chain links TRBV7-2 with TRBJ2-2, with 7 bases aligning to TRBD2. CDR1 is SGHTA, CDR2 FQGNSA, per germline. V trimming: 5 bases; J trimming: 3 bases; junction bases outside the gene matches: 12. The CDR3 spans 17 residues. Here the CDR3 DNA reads TGTGCCAGCAGCCAAATAGGGCTAGCGGCTGACACCGGGGAGCTGTTTTTT. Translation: CASSQIGLAADTGELFF.